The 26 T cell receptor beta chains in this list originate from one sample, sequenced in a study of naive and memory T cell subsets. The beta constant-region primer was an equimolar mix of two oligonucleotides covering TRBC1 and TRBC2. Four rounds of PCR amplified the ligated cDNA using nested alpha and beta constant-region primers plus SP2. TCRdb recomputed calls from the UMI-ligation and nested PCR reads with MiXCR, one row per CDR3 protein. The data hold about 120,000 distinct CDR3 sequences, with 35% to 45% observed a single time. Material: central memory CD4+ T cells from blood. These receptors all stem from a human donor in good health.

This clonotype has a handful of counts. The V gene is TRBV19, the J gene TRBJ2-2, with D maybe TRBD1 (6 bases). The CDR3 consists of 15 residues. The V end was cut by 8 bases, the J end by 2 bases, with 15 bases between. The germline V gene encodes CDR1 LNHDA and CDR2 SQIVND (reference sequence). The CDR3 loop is CASGPGTINTGELFF. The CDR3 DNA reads TGTGCCAGTGGACCCGGGACAATCAACACCGGGGAGCTGTTTTTT.

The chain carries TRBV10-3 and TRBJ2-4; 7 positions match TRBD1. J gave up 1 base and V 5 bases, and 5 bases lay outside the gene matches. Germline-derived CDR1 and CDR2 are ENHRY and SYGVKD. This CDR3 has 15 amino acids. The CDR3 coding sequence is TGTGCCATCAGTTCGACAGGGAATGCCAAAAACATTCAGTACTTC. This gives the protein CAISSTGNAKNIQYF.

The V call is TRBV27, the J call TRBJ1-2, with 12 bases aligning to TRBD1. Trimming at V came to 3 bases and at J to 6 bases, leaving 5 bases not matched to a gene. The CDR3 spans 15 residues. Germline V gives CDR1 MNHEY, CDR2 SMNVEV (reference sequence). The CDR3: CASSFLGQGADGYTF. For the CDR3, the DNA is TGTGCCAGCAGTTTCTTGGGACAGGGGGCAGATGGCTACACCTTC.

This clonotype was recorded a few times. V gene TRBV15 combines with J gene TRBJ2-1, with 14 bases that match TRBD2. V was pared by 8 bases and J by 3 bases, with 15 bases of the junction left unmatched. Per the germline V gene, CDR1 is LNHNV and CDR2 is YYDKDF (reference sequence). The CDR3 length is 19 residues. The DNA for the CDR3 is TGTGCCACCCTAGCACGGGGACTAGCGGGAGAAAGGGGCTACAATGAGCAGTTCTTC. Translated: CATLARGLAGERGYNEQFF.

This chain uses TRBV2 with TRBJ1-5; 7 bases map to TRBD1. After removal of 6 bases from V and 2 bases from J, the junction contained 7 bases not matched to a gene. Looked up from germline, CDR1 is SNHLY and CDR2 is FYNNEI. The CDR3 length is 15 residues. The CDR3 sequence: CASRQGLGGNQPQHF. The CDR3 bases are TGTGCCAGCAGACAGGGGCTCGGCGGCAATCAGCCCCAGCATTTT.

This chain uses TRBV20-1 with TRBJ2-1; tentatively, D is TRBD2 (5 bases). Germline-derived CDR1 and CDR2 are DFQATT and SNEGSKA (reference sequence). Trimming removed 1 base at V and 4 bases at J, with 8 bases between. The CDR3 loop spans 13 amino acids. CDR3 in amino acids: CSARGPGYNEQFF. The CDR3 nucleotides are TGCAGTGCTAGAGGGCCGGGATACAATGAGCAGTTCTTC.

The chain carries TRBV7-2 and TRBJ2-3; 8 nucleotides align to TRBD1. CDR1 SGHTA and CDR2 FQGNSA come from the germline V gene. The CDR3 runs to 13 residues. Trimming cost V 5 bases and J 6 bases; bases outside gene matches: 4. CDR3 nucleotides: TGTGCCAGCAGCCACGACAGGGGCGATACGCAGTATTTT. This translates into CASSHDRGDTQYF.

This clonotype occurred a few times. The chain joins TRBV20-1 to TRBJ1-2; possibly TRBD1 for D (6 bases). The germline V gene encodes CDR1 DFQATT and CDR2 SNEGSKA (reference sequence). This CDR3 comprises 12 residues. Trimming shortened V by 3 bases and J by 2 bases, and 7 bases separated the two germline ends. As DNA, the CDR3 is TGCAGTGCTAGCAGGGGAAACTATGGCTACACCTTC. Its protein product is CSASRGNYGYTF.

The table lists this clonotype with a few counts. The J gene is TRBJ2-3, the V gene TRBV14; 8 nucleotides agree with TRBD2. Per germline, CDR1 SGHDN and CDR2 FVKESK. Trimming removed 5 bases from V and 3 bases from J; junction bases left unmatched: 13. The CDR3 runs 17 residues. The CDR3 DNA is TGTGCCAGCAGCGCGGAGCGGGAGCGTTTCGGGACAGATACGCAGTATTTT. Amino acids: CASSAERERFGTDTQYF.

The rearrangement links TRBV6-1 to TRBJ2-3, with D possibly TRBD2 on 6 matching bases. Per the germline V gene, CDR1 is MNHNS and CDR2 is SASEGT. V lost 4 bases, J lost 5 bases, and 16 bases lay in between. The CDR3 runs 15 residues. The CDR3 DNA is TGTGCCAGCAGTGTGCGGAGGGCCTTTGAAGATACGCAGTATTTT. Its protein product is CASSVRRAFEDTQYF.

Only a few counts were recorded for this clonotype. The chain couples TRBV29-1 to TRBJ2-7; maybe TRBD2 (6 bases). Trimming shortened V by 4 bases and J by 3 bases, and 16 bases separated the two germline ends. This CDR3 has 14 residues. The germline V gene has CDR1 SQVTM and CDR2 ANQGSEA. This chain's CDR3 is CSVVAGGGGYEQYF. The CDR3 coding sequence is TGCAGCGTTGTAGCCGGGGGAGGAGGCTACGAGCAGTACTTC.

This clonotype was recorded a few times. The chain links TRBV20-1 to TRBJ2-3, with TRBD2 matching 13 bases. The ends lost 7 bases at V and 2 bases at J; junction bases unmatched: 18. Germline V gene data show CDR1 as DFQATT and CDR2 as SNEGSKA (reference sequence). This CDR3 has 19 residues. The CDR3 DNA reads TGCAGTGTTCTACTAGTGGACATGGGACTAGCGGGATACACAGATACGCAGTATTTT. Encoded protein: CSVLLVDMGLAGYTDTQYF.

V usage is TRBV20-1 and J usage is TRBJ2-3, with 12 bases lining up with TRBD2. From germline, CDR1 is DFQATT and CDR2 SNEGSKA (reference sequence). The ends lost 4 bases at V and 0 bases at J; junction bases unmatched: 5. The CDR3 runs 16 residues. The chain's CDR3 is CSAIKGTSGSTDTQYF. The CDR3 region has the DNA TGCAGTGCTATAAAAGGGACTAGCGGGAGCACAGATACGCAGTATTTT.

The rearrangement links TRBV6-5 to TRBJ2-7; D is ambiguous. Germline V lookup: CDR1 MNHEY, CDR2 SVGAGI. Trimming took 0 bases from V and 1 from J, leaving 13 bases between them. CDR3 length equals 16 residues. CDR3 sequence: CASSYSIPGSSYEQYF. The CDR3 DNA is TGTGCCAGCAGTTACTCGATTCCCGGCTCGTCCTACGAGCAGTACTTC.

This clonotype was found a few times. The DNA for the CDR3 is TGTGCCAGCAGGAAGGAAGACAGGCTGAACACTGAAGCTTTCTTT. The encoded protein is CASRKEDRLNTEAFF. This chain uses TRBV6-1 with TRBJ1-1; tentatively, D is TRBD1 (6 bases). The V gene's germline CDR1 is MNHNS and CDR2 SASEGT. This CDR3 contains 15 residues. V was clipped by 6 bases and J by 0 bases, with 14 bases between them.

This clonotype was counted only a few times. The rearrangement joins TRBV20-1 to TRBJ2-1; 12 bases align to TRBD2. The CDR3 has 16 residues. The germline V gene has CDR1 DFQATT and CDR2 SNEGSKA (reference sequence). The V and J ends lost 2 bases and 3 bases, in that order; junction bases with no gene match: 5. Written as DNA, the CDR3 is TGCAGTGCTAGAAGGACTAGCGGGATCTTCTACAATGAGCAGTTCTTC. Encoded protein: CSARRTSGIFYNEQFF.

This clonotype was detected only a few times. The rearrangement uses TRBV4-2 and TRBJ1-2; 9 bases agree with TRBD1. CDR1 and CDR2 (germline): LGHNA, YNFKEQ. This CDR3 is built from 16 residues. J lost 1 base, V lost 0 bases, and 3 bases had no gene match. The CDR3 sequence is CASSQEATGGNYGYTF. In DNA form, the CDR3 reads TGTGCCAGCAGCCAAGAAGCGACAGGGGGTAACTATGGCTACACCTTC.

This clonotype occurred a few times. Here the CDR3 DNA reads TGCAGTGCTAGACCCGGGGGGTACAATGAGCAGTTCTTC. This codes for CSARPGGYNEQFF. The chain joins TRBV20-1 to TRBJ2-1; 7 nucleotides line up with TRBD2. J lost 4 bases, V lost 2 bases, and 2 bases had no gene match. Germline assignment: CDR1 DFQATT and CDR2 SNEGSKA (reference sequence). This CDR3 has 13 residues.

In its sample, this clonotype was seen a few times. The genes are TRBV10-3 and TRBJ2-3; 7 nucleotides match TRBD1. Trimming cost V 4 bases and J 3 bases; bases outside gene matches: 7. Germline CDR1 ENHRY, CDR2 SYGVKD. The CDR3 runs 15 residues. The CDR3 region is CAISGQGEGTDTQYF. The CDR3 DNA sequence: TGTGCCATCAGTGGGCAGGGGGAAGGAACAGATACGCAGTATTTT.

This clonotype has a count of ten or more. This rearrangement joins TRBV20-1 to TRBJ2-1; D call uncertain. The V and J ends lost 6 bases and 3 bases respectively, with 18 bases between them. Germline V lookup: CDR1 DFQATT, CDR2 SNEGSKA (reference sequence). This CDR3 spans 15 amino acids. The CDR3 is CSALEMSRGYNEQFF. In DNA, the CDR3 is TGCAGTGCGCTAGAGATGAGTCGAGGCTACAATGAGCAGTTCTTC.

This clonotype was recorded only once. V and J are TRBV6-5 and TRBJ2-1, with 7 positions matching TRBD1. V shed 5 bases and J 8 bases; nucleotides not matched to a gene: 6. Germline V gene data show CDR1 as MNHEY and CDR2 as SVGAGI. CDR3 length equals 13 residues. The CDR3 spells CASSVTGLHEQFF. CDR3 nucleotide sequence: TGTGCCAGCAGTGTGACAGGGCTCCATGAGCAGTTCTTC.

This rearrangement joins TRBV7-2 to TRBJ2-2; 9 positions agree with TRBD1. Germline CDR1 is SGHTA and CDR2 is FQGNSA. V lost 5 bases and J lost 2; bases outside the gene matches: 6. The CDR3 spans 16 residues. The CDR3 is CASSLGQGLNTGELFF. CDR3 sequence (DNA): TGTGCCAGCAGCCTCGGACAGGGGCTCAACACCGGGGAGCTGTTTTTT.

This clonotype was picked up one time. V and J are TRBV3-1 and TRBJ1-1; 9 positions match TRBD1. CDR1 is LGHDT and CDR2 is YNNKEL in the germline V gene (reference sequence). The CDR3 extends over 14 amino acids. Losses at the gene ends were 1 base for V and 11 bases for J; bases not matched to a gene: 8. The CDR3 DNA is TGTGCCAGCAGCCAAGGATCGACAGGGGGTATGGCTTTCTTT. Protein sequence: CASSQGSTGGMAFF.

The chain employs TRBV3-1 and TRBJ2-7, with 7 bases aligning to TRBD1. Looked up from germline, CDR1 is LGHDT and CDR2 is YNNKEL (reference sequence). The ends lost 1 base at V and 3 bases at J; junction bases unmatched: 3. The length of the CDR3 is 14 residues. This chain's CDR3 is CASSQGHRGYEQYF. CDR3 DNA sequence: TGTGCCAGCAGCCAAGGGCACAGGGGCTACGAGCAGTACTTC.

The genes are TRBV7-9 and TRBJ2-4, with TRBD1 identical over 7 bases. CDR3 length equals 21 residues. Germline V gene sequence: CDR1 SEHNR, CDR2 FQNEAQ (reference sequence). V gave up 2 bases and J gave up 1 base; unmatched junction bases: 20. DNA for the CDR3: TGTGCCAGCAGCTTATTTGTCGTCGATAAGGACAGGTGGGAGGCCAAAAACATTCAGTACTTC. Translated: CASSLFVVDKDRWEAKNIQYF. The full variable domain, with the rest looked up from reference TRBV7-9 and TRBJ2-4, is DTGVSQNPRHKITKRGQNVTFRCDPISEHNRLYWYRQTLGQGPEFLTYFQNEAQLEKSRLLSDRFSAERPKGSFSTLEIQRTEQGDSAMYLCASSLFVVDKDRWEAKNIQYFGAGTRLSVL.

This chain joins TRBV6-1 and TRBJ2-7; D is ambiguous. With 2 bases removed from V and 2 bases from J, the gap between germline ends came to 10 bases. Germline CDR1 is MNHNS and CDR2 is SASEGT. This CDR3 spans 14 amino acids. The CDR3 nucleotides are TGTGCCAGCAGTGAACAAACAGTCACCTACGAGCAGTACTTC. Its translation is CASSEQTVTYEQYF.